This entry describes one T cell receptor (beta chain). This clone came up a few times. The clone's antigen remains unknown. No quality values exist for individual bases; no much larger clone is one base distant. The protocol used for the library was the immunoSEQ multiplex PCR assay. Imported from immuneACCESS, the table was reduced by TCRdb to in-frame sequences with V and J called. These copies leave out some clones; in studies compared against another copy, an unresolved V gene accounts for under half, and the cause of the remainder is not known. Counted in this sample were over 80,000 clones; 90% to 95% of them appeared once. The ten largest clones represent around 16% of the sample. The sample originates from a study of control samples from healthy donors and cancer patients (dated by TCRdb to 2018 to 2020). V is cut by 0 bases and J by 1 base, and the space between the germline ends is 8 bases. Including cysteine and phenylalanine, the CDR3 has 15 amino acids. The read is trimmed to its CDR3 DNA, 45 bases read in frame from base 1. CDR1 and CDR2, looked up from the germline V gene, are SGHDT and YYEEEE.

The source is a man aged 30-40 years in good health. The chain uses TRBV5-6 and TRBJ2-1; the D gene is perhaps TRBD1, on 5 matching bases. Sequencing was done on a sample of blood. In nucleotide form, the sequence is TGTGCCAGCAGCTTGGCAGGGTTTTCCTACAATGAGCAGTTCTTC. This encodes CASSLAGFSYNEQFF.